A single sample gave rise to the 18 T cell receptor beta chains below, sequenced in a study of early T cells in non-severe SARS-CoV-2 infection. One entry per CDR3 protein, called by TCRdb with MiXCR from the 5' RACE reads. Here the sample spans approximately 77,000 distinct CDR3 sequences, roughly 12% being singletons. The sequenced sample was whole blood, obtained at baseline. The receptor set was obtained from an adult who was a healthcare worker with PCR-confirmed SARS-CoV-2 infection or an uninfected control (not recorded which). The donor label of this sample is uncertain.

There are many counts of this clonotype. The chain carries TRBV20-1 and TRBJ1-4; the D is unclear. The CDR3 runs 13 residues. Germline V gene lookup returns CDR1 DFQATT and CDR2 SNEGSKA (reference sequence). V was pared by 5 bases and J by 2 bases, with 9 bases between. The CDR3 DNA sequence: TGCAGTGCTGGCCGTAGGACTAATGAAAAACTGTTTTTT. Its translation is CSAGRRTNEKLFF.

This clonotype was detected a few times. The chain combines TRBV7-9 with TRBJ1-4, with a possible D match to TRBD1 (5 bases). The V gene lost 2 bases and the J gene lost 4 bases, with 17 bases spanning the gap. Germline V gene data show CDR1 as SEHNR and CDR2 as FQNEAQ (reference sequence). This CDR3 is 17 amino acids long. The CDR3 bases are TGTGCCAGCAGCTTAAGGTCTGTCGACAGAAGTAATGAAAAACTGTTTTTT. It codes for CASSLRSVDRSNEKLFF.

This clonotype was found many times. The chain joins TRBV19 to TRBJ1-4, with D unresolved. The CDR3 contains 16 residues. The germline gives CDR1 LNHDA, CDR2 SQIVND (reference sequence). The germline V and J ends were trimmed by 3 bases and 0 bases, with 11 bases remaining between them. CDR3 residues: CASSIGPGTTNEKLFF. The CDR3 DNA sequence: TGTGCCAGTAGTATCGGTCCCGGGACAACTAATGAAAAACTGTTTTTT. Filled out from reference TRBV19 and TRBJ1-4, the complete variable domain reads DGGITQSPKYLFRKEGQNVTLSCEQNLNHDAMYWYRQDPGQGLRLIYYSQIVNDFQKGDIAEGYSVSREKKESFPLTVTSAQKNPTAFYLCASSIGPGTTNEKLFFGSGTQLSVL.

This chain connects TRBV12-3 or TRBV12-4 to TRBJ1-2, with D unresolved. CDR3 length: 13 amino acids. V was clipped by 3 bases and J by 4 bases, with 9 bases between them. The DNA for the CDR3 is TGTGCCAGCAGTTTCAAGGAGATCTATGGCTACACCTTC. Translating it yields CASSFKEIYGYTF.

This clonotype was seen more than once but under ten times. The rearrangement links TRBV7-2 to TRBJ2-7; no definite D call. Per the germline V gene, CDR1 is SGHTA and CDR2 is FQGNSA. This CDR3 contains 13 residues. V was trimmed by 2 bases and J by 1 base, leaving 6 bases between them. The CDR3 sequence is CASSLYGSYEQYF. DNA of the CDR3: TGTGCCAGCAGCTTATACGGTTCCTACGAGCAGTACTTC.

In this sample, this clonotype turned up a few times. The chain has TRBV5-6 and TRBJ1-2; D ambiguous. Germline V gene data show CDR1 as SGHDT and CDR2 as YYEEEE. V was shortened by 0 bases and J by 1 base, with 10 bases between the two germline ends. This CDR3 region has 15 residues. The CDR3 DNA sequence: TGTGCCAGCAGCTTGGAGAGGACGGATAACTATGGCTACACCTTC. Its protein is CASSLERTDNYGYTF.

J is TRBJ2-1 and V is TRBV7-9; D is unresolved. Germline V gene sequence: CDR1 SEHNR, CDR2 FQNEAQ (reference sequence). V shed 4 bases and J shed 14 bases, with 9 bases lying between them. The CDR3 extends over 10 amino acids. The CDR3 nucleotides are TGTGCCAGCAGCTCCGGGCTCGAGTTCTTC. Its translation: CASSSGLEFF.

In its sample, this clonotype was seen a few times. This chain joins TRBV7-3 and TRBJ2-7; D remains unclear. CDR3 length: 13 amino acids. CDR1 SGHTA and CDR2 FQGTGA come from the germline V gene. V was shortened by 1 base and J by 6 bases, with 10 bases between the two germline ends. The CDR3 DNA is TGTGCCAGCAGCTTAATTACGGATAGCGAGCAGTACTTC. This gives the protein CASSLITDSEQYF.

There are many counts of this clonotype. V usage is TRBV18 and J usage is TRBJ2-7, with a weak D call TRBD2 (5 bases). This CDR3 has 15 amino acids. Germline V gene sequence: CDR1 KGHSH, CDR2 LQKENI. Trimming cost V 2 bases and J 0 bases, with 11 bases left between them. In nucleotides, the CDR3 is TGTGCCAGCTCACCAATGACTACCAGCTCCTACGAGCAGTACTTC. Translating it yields CASSPMTTSSYEQYF.

About this clonotype: A much bigger clone sits one base away, suggesting this may be a read error. The CDR3 coding sequence is TGTGCCAGCGGCATCAAGTTAAACTATGGCTACACCTTC. The encoded protein is CASGIKLNYGYTF. V and J are TRBV12-3 or TRBV12-4 and TRBJ1-2; D uncertain. This CDR3 is 13 amino acids long. The V gene lost 8 bases and the J gene lost 2 bases, with 12 bases spanning the gap.

This clonotype was picked up a small number of times. This sequence joins TRBV5-1 and TRBJ1-5; D is ambiguous. The CDR3 runs to 15 residues. The germline V gene has CDR1 SGHRS and CDR2 YFSETQ. Trimming cost V 0 bases and J 1 base, with 8 bases left between them. The CDR3 bases are TGCGCCAGCAGCTTGGAGGGTAACAGCAATCAGCCCCAGCATTTT. Translated, it gives CASSLEGNSNQPQHF.

CDR3 coding DNA: TGTGCCAGCTCACCACGGGAGGGGGGGCAAACTGAAGCTTTCTTT. Translated: CASSPREGGQTEAFF. This chain connects TRBV18 to TRBJ1-1; maybe TRBD1 (6 bases). The CDR3 runs to 15 residues. V lost 1 base, J lost 5 bases, and 14 bases lay in between. Per the germline V gene, CDR1 is KGHSH and CDR2 is LQKENI.

This clonotype was picked up many times. This chain joins TRBV7-3 and TRBJ2-3; unclear D gene. Trimming left V 5 bases short and J 5 bases short, with 11 bases between. Germline CDR1 reads SGHTA; CDR2 reads FQGTGA. The CDR3 loop spans 13 amino acids. CDR3 sequence reads: CASSTPAIDTQYF. The CDR3, as DNA: TGTGCCAGCAGCACACCGGCAATAGATACGCAGTATTTT.

This clonotype was picked up a small number of times. The chain couples TRBV2 to TRBJ1-5; D possibly corresponds to TRBD1 (6 bases). This CDR3 is built from 13 residues. The germline V gene has CDR1 SNHLY and CDR2 FYNNEI. Trimming shortened V by 10 bases and J by 3 bases, and 13 bases separated the two germline ends. The CDR3: CATARDNNQPQHF. The CDR3 bases are TGTGCCACGGCCCGGGACAACAATCAGCCCCAGCATTTT. Based on the CDR3 plus reference TRBV2 and TRBJ1-5, the full variable domain is EPEVTQTPSHQVTQMGQEVILRCVPISNHLYFYWYRQILGQKVEFLVSFYNNEISEKSEIFDDQFSVERPDGSNFTLKIRSTKLEDSAMYFCATARDNNQPQHFGDGTRLSIL.

This clonotype has more than one count but fewer than ten. J is TRBJ1-1 and V is TRBV12-3 or TRBV12-4; no clear D. The CDR3 totals 14 residues. The germline V and J ends were trimmed by 6 bases and 1 base, with 12 bases remaining between them. The DNA of the CDR3 is TGTGCCAGCAGACCAGCCGTGGGGAACACTGAAGCTTTCTTT. This encodes CASRPAVGNTEAFF.

The rearrangement links TRBV7-9 to TRBJ2-5; the D is unclear. V lost 5 bases, J lost 1 base, and 14 bases lay in between. The CDR3 runs 15 residues. Germline-derived CDR1 and CDR2 are SEHNR and FQNEAQ (reference sequence). CDR3 residues: CASSPMGRLQETQYF. In DNA form, the CDR3 reads TGTGCCAGCAGCCCCATGGGCAGACTCCAAGAGACCCAGTACTTC. Together with reference TRBV7-9 and TRBJ2-5, the CDR3 gives the full variable domain: DTGVSQNPRHKITKRGQNVTFRCDPISEHNRLYWYRQTLGQGPEFLTYFQNEAQLEKSRLLSDRFSAERPKGSFSTLEIQRTEQGDSAMYLCASSPMGRLQETQYFGPGTRLLVL.

The rearrangement joins TRBV2 to TRBJ2-3, with 12 nucleotides matching TRBD2. The CDR3 has 15 residues. Germline-derived CDR1 and CDR2 are SNHLY and FYNNEI. J gave up 5 bases and V 6 bases, and 6 bases lay outside the gene matches. The CDR3 DNA sequence: TGTGCCAGCAGGAAGACTAGCGGGAGAATAGATACGCAGTATTTT. Protein product: CASRKTSGRIDTQYF. The full variable domain, completed using reference TRBV2 and TRBJ2-3, is EPEVTQTPSHQVTQMGQEVILRCVPISNHLYFYWYRQILGQKVEFLVSFYNNEISEKSEIFDDQFSVERPDGSNFTLKIRSTKLEDSAMYFCASRKTSGRIDTQYFGPGTRLTVL.

The CDR3 reads CSARSRGRSSPLHF. The CDR3 coding sequence is TGCAGTGCTAGATCTCGTGGACGGAGCTCACCCCTCCACTTT. The J gene is TRBJ1-6, the V gene TRBV20-1; no reliable D call. The CDR3 length is 14 residues. From germline, CDR1 is DFQATT and CDR2 SNEGSKA (reference sequence). Trimming took 2 bases from V and 10 from J, leaving 15 bases between them.